Listed below are T cell receptor beta chains from one sample, sequenced in a study of blood T cell repertoires in COVID-19. Sequenced by immunoSEQ multiplex PCR; TCRdb stores in-frame clones only, minus some. Of fewer than 350,000 clones in the sample, 87% were seen once. Sequencing input: PBMCs or T cells enriched from blood (not recorded which). These receptors were collected from a woman in her thirties or forties who had recovered from COVID-19. CDR3s include the opening cysteine and the closing phenylalanine or tryptophan. D genes are given only for firm matches.

D gene | CDR3 length | V gene | CDR3 protein
- | 15 | TRBV6-2/TRBV6-3 | CASSYLQTVNEKLFF
- | 14 | TRBV5-1 | CASSLGPRTYEQYF
- | 12 | TRBV30 | CAWTQGPTEAFF
- | 16 | TRBV3-1/TRBV3-2 | CASTRGELATNEKLFF
- | 17 | TRBV19 | CASSNPTGFSGANVLTF
TRBD2 | 13 | TRBV12-3/TRBV12-4 | CASSLGHGGEQFF
TRBD1 | 15 | TRBV6-5 | CASSPDRVYTGELFF
TRBD1 | 15 | TRBV5-1 | CASAPGQGAFGELFF
- | 14 | TRBV6-5 | CASSYSGSRNEQYF
TRBD2 | 15 | TRBV11-2 | CASSFRTSGRYEQYF
- | 14 | TRBV6-2/TRBV6-3 | CASSYSRATYEQYF
- | 12 | TRBV12-3/TRBV12-4 | CASISGLGEQFF
TRBD1 | 13 | TRBV10-3 | CAIRGTDNSPLHF
TRBD1 | 13 | TRBV29-1 | CSVAGTVSYEQYF
- | 15 | TRBV7-2 | CASSLEAGAGNTIYF
- | 15 | TRBV18 | CASSPGQGNTGELFF
TRBD1 | 14 | TRBV9 | CASSVQGANEKLFF
- | 14 | TRBV6-6 | CASSRESLRSEQYF
- | 16 | TRBV15 | CATSRDLGGLYSPLHF
- | 12 | TRBV2 | CASRLTGNVLTF
- | 14 | TRBV27 | CASSSDSGANVLTF
- | 15 | TRBV5-6 | CASSLGSLDNYGYTF
TRBD1 | 15 | TRBV18 | CASSPSGTGLYEQYF
TRBD1 | 16 | TRBV28 | CASSTMRDRGPETQYF
TRBD2 | 15 | TRBV2 | CASSFRGLAGVEQYF
- | 13 | TRBV5-1 | CASSLGRAETQYF
- | 16 | TRBV13 | CASSWGGTVSGNTIYF
TRBD2 | 15 | TRBV18 | CASSDLAGVGYEQYF
- | 14 | TRBV7-9 | CASSLSPVVTEAFF
- | 13 | TRBV2 | CASRPGGFQPQHF
- | 13 | TRBV2 | CASSEGENQPQHF
- | 13 | TRBV3-1/TRBV3-2 | CASSQEGGFGYTF
- | 13 | TRBV2 | CASTPGLSNEQFF
- | 18 | TRBV4-1 | CASSQEPLSVSVAYEQYF
TRBD1 | 16 | TRBV5-6 | CASSPTGQGTNSPLHF
- | 15 | TRBV7-3 | CASSLTTGAYNEQFF
- | 15 | TRBV7-2 | CASSKYQGAFTEAFF
- | 14 | TRBV27 | CASCKTGITDTQYF
- | 15 | TRBV7-2 | CATQQGLDWNYGYTF
TRBD1 | 15 | TRBV29-1 | CSVEGGTGAGNEQFF
- | 16 | TRBV6-2/TRBV6-3 | CASSYSRGSGNQPQHF
- | 13 | TRBV5-1 | CATASDYTGELFF
TRBD2 | 16 | TRBV29-1 | CSVWGLLGGRADTQYF
- | 17 | TRBV6-1 | CASSEKHPGGTGQPQHF
- | 17 | TRBV7-2 | CASSLERLGTRSYEQYF
TRBD1 | 16 | TRBV5-8 | CASSLRGQGYGYGYTF
- | 16 | TRBV10-3 | CAISEAGRGSNQPQHF
- | 14 | TRBV2 | CASIGQGLYFGQYF
- | 15 | TRBV2 | CASDPVGKAGQPQHF
- | 14 | TRBV19 | CASAPGGYNEKLFF
- | 14 | TRBV7-2 | CASSLSGYNQPQHF
- | 15 | TRBV24-1 | CATSPVRGSTGELFF
TRBD2 | 17 | TRBV11-3 | CASSSTPGLAGGNEQFF
TRBD2 | 16 | TRBV5-4 | CASSLRLAGAFDEQFF
- | 16 | TRBV11-2 | CASSLLVAGSSYEQYF
- | 15 | TRBV7-2 | CASSGSAVGGHEQYF
- | 15 | TRBV18 | CASSPRSNSGNTIYF
- | 16 | TRBV3-1/TRBV3-2 | CASSQIPGTRYNEQFF
TRBD2 | 16 | TRBV28 | CASSTAAPRGADTQYF